This T cell receptor beta chain was retrieved from a study of T cell responses to AZD1222 COVID-19 vaccine (dated by TCRdb to the early 2020s). At the level of the whole study: Because spike-specific TCR depth and breadth did not differ between the two schedules, AZD1222 recipients who got a second dose at roughly 4 weeks were pooled with those who got a second dose at roughly 12 weeks. TCR sequencing covered roughly 230 trial participants: nearly 210 given two doses of AZD1222 and some 25 given two doses of MenACWY control vaccine. Trial participants were enrolled by age into subgroups of 18-55, 56-69 and 70-plus years, and about 150, 27 and 61 TCR-sequenced participants, respectively, were included in these subgroups.

Interpreted using the paper, the time point label stands for: baseline before first vaccination. Samples from vaccinated people were obtained from the UK trials COV001 and COV002, which included a single-blind randomized controlled phase 2/3 trial of AZD1222 (ChAdOx1 nCoV-19) in healthy adults. For TCRbeta chain sequencing, PBMC samples from trial participants were taken at day 0 and at day 28 after the second dose. Remarks on this clone: The antigen this receptor binds is unknown. Base qualities were left out, and no much larger clone turns up one base away.

The CDR3 measures 13 amino acids from cysteine to phenylalanine. Only the CDR3 portion is preserved as DNA: 39 bases, with reading frame beginning at the first base. The CDR3 regions of human TCRbeta chains were subjected to immunosequencing. Under the source paper's analysis protocol: TCRs in the repertoires were compared against a reference library of SARS-CoV-2-specific TCRs that had been generated with the MIRA antigen-specificity platform. Breadth meant the fraction of unique TCRs that were SARS-CoV-2-associated, whereas depth meant the fraction of total T cells that were SARS-CoV-2-associated. Using the MIRA data, each spike-specific TCR was mapped to the spike region that the TCR reacts to and placed in a CD4 or CD8 class. Log10-transformed breadth and depth values were compared by one-way ANOVA with Sidak's multiple comparisons tests. TCRdb obtained this table from immuneACCESS and retained in-frame rearrangements with V and J assigned. These tables miss some clones; where compared with another copy, unresolved V genes account for less than half of the shortfall, and the remainder is unexplained. The V and J calls and clone size are taken from that table; D and trimming were inferred from the DNA. This sample gives more than 140,000 clones in total; roughly 88% of them show up just once. The ten biggest clones cover 2% to 2.5% of the sample.

Summary of the overall study and its limitations: In the small 56-69-year group, the increase in depth fell short of significance, most likely because of low power. The vaccine-associated CD4 TCRs covered the entire spike protein, and the dominant responses fell in regions 160-218 and 743-854. A significant rise in spike-specific TCR breadth and depth was observed after two AZD1222 doses relative to day 0 and relative to MenACWY recipients. Nearly half of unique spike-specific TCRs reportedly recognized epitopes outside regions mutated in the B.1.351 and B.1.1.7 variants. Only a handful of AZD1222 recipients were SARS-CoV-2 seropositive at baseline, limiting conclusions about previously exposed vaccinees. Participants were mostly white British, with more females than males. The authors suggested clonal diversity may have been underestimated. Because no samples from the day 14 peak response were available, repertoires could be characterized only after the peak T cell response.

The chain joins TRBV21-1 to TRBJ2-4; TRBD2 is taken as the D call from the table, unchecked against the DNA. TRBV21-1 is noted as a pseudogene. The sequence came from an adult in good health. This specimen was peripheral blood, taken on day 0 of AZD1222 vaccination. The base sequence is TGTGCCAGCCGAGTTGGAGCCAAAAACATTCAGTACTTC. Translation gives CASRVGAKNIQYF.